The 27 T cell receptor beta chains reported below all come from one sample, sequenced in a study of T cell responses to AZD1222 COVID-19 vaccine. Measured with immunoSEQ multiplex PCR; TCRdb has only the in-frame clones, and not every one. The table shows fewer than 150,000 clones, with over 85% occurring only once. Sequencing used peripheral blood, obtained on day 0 of AZD1222 vaccination. Receptors originate from an adult in good health.

The chain joins TRBV27 to TRBJ1-2; TRBD1 aligns across 7 bases. The CDR3 sequence is 11 residues long. The V and J ends lost 7 bases and 6 bases, in that order; junction bases with no gene match: 2. Germline V lookup: CDR1 MNHEY, CDR2 SMNVEV (reference sequence). CDR3 residues: CASKGAHGYTF. In nucleotides, the CDR3 is TGTGCCAGCAAGGGGGCACATGGCTACACCTTC.

The chain couples TRBV5-1 to TRBJ1-1; D possibly corresponds to TRBD1 (5 bases). V lost 4 bases and J lost 3, with 13 bases in between. CDR3 size: 14 residues. Germline V lookup: CDR1 SGHRS, CDR2 YFSETQ. The CDR3 DNA is TGCGCCAGCAGCCCCAGGGCGGGGGACACTGAAGCTTTCTTT. This gives the protein CASSPRAGDTEAFF.

The CDR3 is CASRPPQVGTEAFF. The CDR3 bases are TGTGCCAGCAGACCGCCCCAAGTTGGCACTGAAGCTTTCTTT. The chain uses TRBV6-5 and TRBJ1-1, with D unclear. V lost 6 bases and J lost 4, with 15 bases in between. Germline loops: CDR1 MNHEY, CDR2 SVGAGI. The length of the CDR3 is 14 residues.

Only one count was recorded for this clone. The rearrangement uses TRBV6-6 and TRBJ1-4; D uncertain. The CDR3 runs to 16 residues. Germline loops: CDR1 MNHNY, CDR2 SVGAGI (reference sequence). V was shortened by 2 bases and J by 4 bases, with 14 bases between the two germline ends. CDR3 amino acids: CASSYDTYLNNEKLFF. CDR3 coding DNA: TGTGCCAGCAGTTACGATACGTACTTGAATAATGAAAAACTGTTTTTT.

The CDR3 spells CASSYRAGNTEAFF. DNA for the CDR3: TGTGCCAGCAGCTATCGAGCAGGGAACACTGAAGCTTTCTTT. The chain employs TRBV5-8 and TRBJ1-1; no clear D gene. The CDR3 extends over 14 amino acids. CDR1 and CDR2 (germline): SGHTS, YDEGEE. The V end was cut by 3 bases, the J end by 1 base, with 10 bases between.

The V gene is TRBV19, the J gene TRBJ2-1, with D unclear. Germline V gene sequence: CDR1 LNHDA, CDR2 SQIVND (reference sequence). The CDR3 runs to 11 residues. V lost 10 bases to trimming and J lost 13 bases, with 17 bases between them. The CDR3 sequence: CATLIGGVQFF. CDR3 nucleotides: TGTGCCACCCTTATCGGTGGTGTACAGTTCTTC.

This clone has just a few counts. V and J are TRBV2 and TRBJ1-2, with no clear D. Germline values: CDR1 SNHLY, CDR2 FYNNEI. The germline V and J ends were trimmed by 0 bases and 4 bases, with 9 bases remaining between them. This CDR3 contains 14 residues. The CDR3 DNA follows: TGTGCCAGCAGTGAAGCTATTGGAGGCTATGGCTACACCTTC. This gives the protein CASSEAIGGYGYTF. The complete variable domain, with remaining parts taken from reference TRBV2 and TRBJ1-2, reads EPEVTQTPSHQVTQMGQEVILRCVPISNHLYFYWYRQILGQKVEFLVSFYNNEISEKSEIFDDQFSVERPDGSNFTLKIRSTKLEDSAMYFCASSEAIGGYGYTFGSGTRLTVV.

The V call is TRBV27, the J call TRBJ1-6, with unresolved D. CDR3 size: 15 residues. Germline V gene data show CDR1 as MNHEY and CDR2 as SMNVEV (reference sequence). V lost 2 bases to trimming and J lost 7 bases, with 12 bases between them. As DNA, the CDR3 is TGTGCCAGCAGTTTAGAGAGGAGGCCCAATTCACCCCTCCACTTT. This sequence encodes CASSLERRPNSPLHF.

This clone showed up just a few times. The CDR3 sequence is CASSLGGKGASYNSPLHF. The CDR3 coding sequence is TGCGCCAGCAGCTTGGGGGGCAAGGGGGCATCCTATAATTCACCCCTCCACTTT. The chain links TRBV5-1 to TRBJ1-6; 7 bases map to TRBD1. The CDR3 totals 18 residues. V shed 0 bases and J 1 base; nucleotides not matched to a gene: 7. Germline CDR1 reads SGHRS; CDR2 reads YFSETQ.

The chain couples TRBV5-4 to TRBJ2-1; D perhaps matches TRBD1 (5 bases). Per germline, CDR1 SGHNT and CDR2 YYREEE (reference sequence). Trimming removed 3 bases at V and 8 bases at J, with 18 bases between. The CDR3 is 15 amino acids. The DNA for the CDR3 is TGTGCCAGCAGCTCCCGATTTGGGGCAACGGATGAGCAGTTCTTC. It yields the protein CASSSRFGATDEQFF.

This rearrangement joins TRBV5-1 to TRBJ2-5; 10 bases fit TRBD2. CDR1 SGHRS and CDR2 YFSETQ come from the germline V gene. The V gene end was trimmed by 0 bases and the J gene end by 2 bases; junction bases not matched to a gene: 7. This CDR3 spans 17 amino acids. CDR3 in amino acids: CASSLGSAGGPQETQYF. CDR3 DNA: TGCGCCAGCAGCTTGGGGTCAGCGGGGGGGCCACAAGAGACCCAGTACTTC.

The CDR3 loop is CASSFTGGLNTEAFF. The CDR3 nucleotides read TGCGCCAGCAGCTTCACAGGGGGCTTGAACACTGAAGCTTTCTTT. This rearrangement joins TRBV5-1 to TRBJ1-1; 9 bases align to TRBD1. CDR3 length: 15 residues. Per the germline V gene, CDR1 is SGHRS and CDR2 is YFSETQ. V shed 2 bases, J shed 0 bases, and the junction held 2 bases outside the gene matches. Using reference TRBV5-1 and TRBJ1-1 for the parts outside the CDR3, the full variable domain is KAGVTQTPRYLIKTRGQQVTLSCSPISGHRSVSWYQQTPGQGLQFLFEYFSETQRNKGNFPGRFSGRQFSNSRSEMNVSTLELGDSALYLCASSFTGGLNTEAFFGQGTRLTVV.

V is TRBV11-2 and J is TRBJ2-7; D uncertain. The length of the CDR3 is 13 residues. Trimming took off 1 base at V and 2 bases at J, with 6 bases between the two ends. Germline CDR1 is SGHAT and CDR2 is FQNNGV. The CDR3 is CASSLVPAYEQYF. CDR3 coding DNA: TGTGCCAGCAGCTTAGTGCCAGCCTACGAGCAGTACTTC.

The chain links TRBV7-9 to TRBJ2-7, with D perhaps TRBD2 (5 bases). Trimming took 4 bases from V and 1 from J, leaving 17 bases between them. The CDR3 loop spans 16 amino acids. In germline, CDR1 is SEHNR, CDR2 FQNEAQ (reference sequence). The CDR3 spells CASSSPRGSISYEQYF. CDR3 nucleotide sequence: TGTGCCAGCAGCTCCCCCCGAGGGTCTATATCCTACGAGCAGTACTTC.

V is TRBV3-1 (or the pseudogene TRBV3-2) and J is TRBJ1-6; D remains ambiguous. Germline assignment: CDR1 LGHDT and CDR2 YNNKEL (reference sequence). Trimming stripped 2 bases from V and 7 bases from J, with 18 bases between. This CDR3 has 17 residues. The DNA for the CDR3 is TGTGCCAGCAGCCAAAAAAGTATCGGCCAGAGGAATTCACCCCTCCACTTT. As protein: CASSQKSIGQRNSPLHF.

CDR3 bases: TGTGCCAGCAGCTTGGAAGGGGACACCTTCTACGAGCAGTACTTC. The encoded protein is CASSLEGDTFYEQYF. The J gene is TRBJ2-7, the V gene TRBV5-5, with D possibly being TRBD1 (6 bases). Germline V gene data show CDR1 as SGHKS and CDR2 as YYEKEE (reference sequence). V was trimmed by 0 bases and J by 3 bases, leaving 13 bases between them. The CDR3 runs to 15 residues.

This clone was detected only once. V usage is TRBV27 and J usage is TRBJ2-2; tentatively, D is TRBD1 (5 bases). Trimming shortened V by 6 bases and J by 2 bases, and 16 bases separated the two germline ends. This CDR3 region has 16 residues. Germline V gene lookup returns CDR1 MNHEY and CDR2 SMNVEV (reference sequence). CDR3 sequence: CASSSGWQGNTGELFF. CDR3 in DNA: TGTGCCAGCAGCTCAGGGTGGCAGGGAAACACCGGGGAGCTGTTTTTT.

The V call is TRBV13, the J call TRBJ1-4, with unresolved D. This CDR3 has 18 amino acids. V shed 5 bases and J shed 8 bases, with 27 bases lying between them. Germline assignment: CDR1 PRHDT and CDR2 FYEKMQ (reference sequence). CDR3 protein: CASSLRGGLRLIREKLFF. CDR3 nucleotides: TGTGCCAGCAGCCTCCGGGGAGGGCTAAGACTCATTCGAGAAAAACTGTTTTTT.

The chain combines TRBV10-3 with TRBJ1-2; D gene unclear. CDR3 length: 12 residues. Germline V gene sequence: CDR1 ENHRY, CDR2 SYGVKD. V was pared by 4 bases and J by 2 bases, with 5 bases between. CDR3 in amino acids: CAISAGNYGYTF. CDR3 nucleotide sequence: TGTGCCATCAGTGCGGGGAACTATGGCTACACCTTC.

The chain carries TRBV7-9 and TRBJ1-2; D not resolved. Trimming left V 6 bases short and J 4 bases short, with 18 bases between. The CDR3 covers 15 residues. Germline V CDR1 and CDR2: SEHNR, FQNEAQ (reference sequence). The CDR3 loop reads CASRQNDTNTYGYTF. CDR3 DNA sequence: TGTGCCAGCAGACAAAACGACACCAACACCTATGGCTACACCTTC.

The genes are TRBV6-2 or TRBV6-3 and TRBJ1-1; no firm D call. Trimming removed 0 bases at V and 0 bases at J, with 2 bases between. The CDR3 extends over 13 amino acids. Germline V CDR1 and CDR2: MNHEY, SVGEGT. CDR3 sequence: CASSYSMNTEAFF. The CDR3 coding sequence is TGTGCCAGCAGTTACTCAATGAACACTGAAGCTTTCTTT.

V and J are TRBV19 and TRBJ2-1, with 7 bases matching TRBD2. Germline CDR1 reads LNHDA; CDR2 reads SQIVND (reference sequence). The CDR3 spans 15 residues. The V gene end was trimmed by 3 bases and the J gene end by 6 bases; junction bases not matched to a gene: 8. The CDR3 protein is CASSIQAGISNEQFF. CDR3 sequence (DNA): TGTGCCAGTAGTATTCAAGCGGGGATTTCCAATGAGCAGTTCTTC.

The V call is TRBV10-3, the J call TRBJ1-5; D gene unclear. With 0 bases removed from V and 0 bases from J, the gap between germline ends came to 12 bases. CDR1 and CDR2 from the germline V gene are ENHRY and SYGVKD. The length of the CDR3 is 17 residues. CDR3 nucleotide sequence: TGTGCCATCAGTGAGTCTATGGCAAGCCTTAGCAATCAGCCCCAGCATTTT. It yields the protein CAISESMASLSNQPQHF.

The chain links TRBV4-1 to TRBJ1-1, with TRBD1 identical over 12 bases. The germline V gene has CDR1 MGHRA and CDR2 YSYEKL. This CDR3 spans 15 amino acids. Losses at the gene ends were 2 bases for V and 4 bases for J; bases not matched to a gene: 2. The DNA of the CDR3 is TGCGCCAGCAGCCAACGGGGACAGGGGGCCACTGAAGCTTTCTTT. Amino acids: CASSQRGQGATEAFF.

For the CDR3, the DNA is TGTGCCAGCAGTGAATGGGGTGCGAACACCGGGGAGCTGTTTTTT. Translated, it gives CASSEWGANTGELFF. The chain links TRBV6-1 to TRBJ2-2; D ambiguous. CDR1 is MNHNS, CDR2 SASEGT, per germline. The CDR3 has 15 amino acids. V was pared by 2 bases and J by 0 bases, with 7 bases between.

The chain links TRBV5-6 to TRBJ1-6; no reliable D call. The germline V and J ends were trimmed by 2 bases and 7 bases, with 16 bases remaining between them. CDR1 is SGHDT, CDR2 YYEEEE, per germline. CDR3 length equals 16 residues. The CDR3: CASSFGVGQANSPLHF. The DNA of the CDR3 is TGTGCCAGCAGCTTCGGTGTCGGTCAGGCGAATTCACCCCTCCACTTT.

V gene TRBV18 combines with J gene TRBJ1-1, with D uncertain. V was pared by 2 bases and J by 6 bases, with 10 bases between. Germline loops: CDR1 KGHSH, CDR2 LQKENI. CDR3 size: 13 residues. The CDR3 loop reads CASSPTYGAEAFF. Written as DNA, the CDR3 is TGTGCCAGCTCACCAACCTATGGGGCTGAAGCTTTCTTT. Combining the CDR3 with reference TRBV18 and TRBJ1-1 gives the whole variable domain NAGVMQNPRHLVRRRGQEARLRCSPMKGHSHVYWYRQLPEEGLKFMVYLQKENIIDESGMPKERFSAEFPKEGPSILRIQQVVRGDSAAYFCASSPTYGAEAFFGQGTRLTVV.